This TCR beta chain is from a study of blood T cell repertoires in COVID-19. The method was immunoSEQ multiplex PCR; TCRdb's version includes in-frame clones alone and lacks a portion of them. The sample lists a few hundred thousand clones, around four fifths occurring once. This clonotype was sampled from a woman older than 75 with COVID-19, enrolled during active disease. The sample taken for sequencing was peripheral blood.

DNA for the CDR3: TGTGCCAGCAGTTTTACACAGTATGGCTACACCTTC. This gives the protein CASSFTQYGYTF. V and J are TRBV12-3 or TRBV12-4 and TRBJ1-2; D unclear. The CDR3 spans 12 residues. The germline V and J ends were trimmed by 3 bases and 5 bases, with 7 bases remaining between them.